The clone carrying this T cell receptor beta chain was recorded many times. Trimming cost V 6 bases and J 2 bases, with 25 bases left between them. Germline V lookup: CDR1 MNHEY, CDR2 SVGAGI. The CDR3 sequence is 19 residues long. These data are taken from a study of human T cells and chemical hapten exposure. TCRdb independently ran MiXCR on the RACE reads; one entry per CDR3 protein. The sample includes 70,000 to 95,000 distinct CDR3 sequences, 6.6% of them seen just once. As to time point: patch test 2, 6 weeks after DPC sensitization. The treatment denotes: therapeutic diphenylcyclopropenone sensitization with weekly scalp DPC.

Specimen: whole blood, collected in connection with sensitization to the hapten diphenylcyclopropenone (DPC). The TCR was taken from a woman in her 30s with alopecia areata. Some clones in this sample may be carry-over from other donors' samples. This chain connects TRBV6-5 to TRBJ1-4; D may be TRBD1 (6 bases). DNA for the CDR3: TGTGCCAGCAGCCCCAAACAGGGCTCTTATCCTTGGACTAATGAAAAACTGTTTTTT. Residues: CASSPKQGSYPWTNEKLFF.